The rows below give T cell receptor beta chains drawn from one sample of a study of T cell responses to AZD1222 COVID-19 vaccine. Some clones are missing from TCRdb's copy, which holds only in-frame ones; the method was immunoSEQ multiplex PCR. Of under 100,000 clones in the sample, around nine tenths were seen once. The source was peripheral blood, collected on day 0 of AZD1222 vaccination. Source of these receptors: an adult in good health. Each CDR3 is given with its conserved first and last residue. The order of the fields is clone size, J gene, V gene, CDR3 protein. Size is stated for part of the rows, as once, few or many counts, or as a class when the clone is expanded.

clone_size: .
j_call: TRBJ2-6
v_call: TRBV6-5
cdr3_aa: CASRVGGPGANVLTF

clone_size: .
j_call: TRBJ1-6
v_call: TRBV11-2
cdr3_aa: CASSLGLGSPLHF

clone_size: few
j_call: TRBJ1-1
v_call: TRBV6-5
cdr3_aa: CASRATIMNTEAFF

clone_size: .
j_call: TRBJ1-2
v_call: TRBV5-6
cdr3_aa: CATPIPYGYTF

clone_size: .
j_call: TRBJ2-2
v_call: TRBV7-3
cdr3_aa: CASSLQSSGYTGELFF

clone_size: .
j_call: TRBJ1-2
v_call: TRBV5-6
cdr3_aa: CASSPRGGGNYGYTF

clone_size: .
j_call: TRBJ2-7
v_call: TRBV7-9
cdr3_aa: CASSFAGGGYEQYF

clone_size: .
j_call: TRBJ2-1
v_call: TRBV13
cdr3_aa: CASRGDNEQFF

clone_size: .
j_call: TRBJ1-2
v_call: TRBV7-8
cdr3_aa: CASSLQVYGYTF

clone_size: .
j_call: TRBJ1-2
v_call: TRBV7-9
cdr3_aa: CASSLGAGSVYGYTF

clone_size: few
j_call: TRBJ2-3
v_call: TRBV9
cdr3_aa: CASSTDRVHVDTQYF

clone_size: .
j_call: TRBJ2-2
v_call: TRBV11-3
cdr3_aa: CASSLEAANTGELFF

clone_size: .
j_call: TRBJ2-1
v_call: TRBV9
cdr3_aa: CASRGLSDEQFF

clone_size: once
j_call: TRBJ2-1
v_call: TRBV9
cdr3_aa: CASSATPSGGGQSSYNEQFF

clone_size: .
j_call: TRBJ1-1
v_call: TRBV5-1
cdr3_aa: CASTQDNPGGAEAFF

clone_size: .
j_call: TRBJ2-3
v_call: TRBV7-8
cdr3_aa: CASSSIVAGGSTDTQYF

clone_size: .
j_call: TRBJ1-5
v_call: TRBV7-2
cdr3_aa: CASSLGSGARNQPQHF

clone_size: .
j_call: TRBJ1-6
v_call: TRBV5-1
cdr3_aa: CASSLEGSPLHF

clone_size: .
j_call: TRBJ1-2
v_call: TRBV6-2/TRBV6-3
cdr3_aa: CASSFWQSYGYTF

clone_size: .
j_call: TRBJ1-1
v_call: TRBV10-3
cdr3_aa: CAIRGTAEFTEAFF

clone_size: .
j_call: TRBJ1-5
v_call: TRBV12-5
cdr3_aa: CASARDFNQPQHF

clone_size: few
j_call: TRBJ2-2
v_call: TRBV5-1
cdr3_aa: CASSLATGAPGELFF

clone_size: few
j_call: TRBJ2-3
v_call: TRBV11-3
cdr3_aa: CASSLGAISLRDTQYF

clone_size: once
j_call: TRBJ1-6
v_call: TRBV27
cdr3_aa: CASRLGRRGNSPLHF

clone_size: .
j_call: TRBJ2-2
v_call: TRBV5-6
cdr3_aa: CASSLGRGNTGELFF

clone_size: .
j_call: TRBJ1-4
v_call: TRBV5-4
cdr3_aa: CASSLRDGNEKLFF

clone_size: .
j_call: TRBJ2-2
v_call: TRBV11-2
cdr3_aa: CASSLERTGELFF

clone_size: .
j_call: TRBJ2-5
v_call: TRBV28
cdr3_aa: CASSSLTGTAQETQYF

clone_size: .
j_call: TRBJ2-7
v_call: TRBV29-1
cdr3_aa: CSGTSGGEQGQYF

clone_size: .
j_call: TRBJ2-7
v_call: TRBV19
cdr3_aa: CASRKTPGTGGKYEQYF

clone_size: .
j_call: TRBJ1-1
v_call: TRBV7-9
cdr3_aa: CASSLLGRGQGTEAFF

clone_size: .
j_call: TRBJ2-2
v_call: TRBV30
cdr3_aa: CAWSVQLETGELFF

clone_size: .
j_call: TRBJ2-6
v_call: TRBV9
cdr3_aa: CASTWGTVGANVLTF

clone_size: .
j_call: TRBJ1-5
v_call: TRBV10-2
cdr3_aa: CASSESSQSNQPQHF

clone_size: .
j_call: TRBJ2-3
v_call: TRBV16
cdr3_aa: CASSHRSWGTGGADTQYF

clone_size: .
j_call: TRBJ2-7
v_call: TRBV18
cdr3_aa: CASSPGGGGPTYEQYF

clone_size: .
j_call: TRBJ1-2
v_call: TRBV3-1/TRBV3-2
cdr3_aa: CASSQAGGMYGYTF

clone_size: .
j_call: TRBJ1-6
v_call: TRBV5-5
cdr3_aa: CASSLVPEGGSPLHF

clone_size: .
j_call: TRBJ2-7
v_call: TRBV10-3
cdr3_aa: CASSKDRGEQYF

clone_size: .
j_call: TRBJ1-1
v_call: TRBV19
cdr3_aa: CASSIRGNTEAFF

clone_size: .
j_call: TRBJ1-1
v_call: TRBV5-8
cdr3_aa: CASSSGDRDGTEAFF

clone_size: .
j_call: TRBJ2-7
v_call: TRBV9
cdr3_aa: CASSVGRTSYEQYF

clone_size: .
j_call: TRBJ1-4
v_call: TRBV5-5
cdr3_aa: CASSSGATNEKLFF

clone_size: .
j_call: TRBJ2-1
v_call: TRBV5-1
cdr3_aa: CASSTGPDPPNEQFF

clone_size: once
j_call: TRBJ2-6
v_call: TRBV4-3
cdr3_aa: CASSPGTGTGANVLTF

clone_size: .
j_call: TRBJ1-5
v_call: TRBV6-5
cdr3_aa: CASSYSGTDNQPQHF

clone_size: .
j_call: TRBJ2-3
v_call: TRBV9
cdr3_aa: CASSVLRGTGVTDTQYF

clone_size: .
j_call: TRBJ1-3
v_call: TRBV11-3
cdr3_aa: CASSPGQGRNTIYF

clone_size: few
j_call: TRBJ1-1
v_call: TRBV3-1/TRBV3-2
cdr3_aa: CASSQDWVGHMNTEAFF

clone_size: .
j_call: TRBJ2-2
v_call: TRBV11-3
cdr3_aa: CASSGRQGIPGELFF

clone_size: .
j_call: TRBJ2-7
v_call: TRBV20-1
cdr3_aa: CSVRTVNEQYF

clone_size: .
j_call: TRBJ1-2
v_call: TRBV5-1
cdr3_aa: CASSGTGGHGYTF

clone_size: .
j_call: TRBJ1-1
v_call: TRBV6-5
cdr3_aa: CASRWTGNTEAFF

clone_size: .
j_call: TRBJ1-2
v_call: TRBV28
cdr3_aa: CASTSQRNYGYTF

clone_size: .
j_call: TRBJ1-2
v_call: TRBV11-1
cdr3_aa: CASSVETGPYGYTF

clone_size: .
j_call: TRBJ2-7
v_call: TRBV6-4
cdr3_aa: CASSSGLAGHEQYF

clone_size: .
j_call: TRBJ1-5
v_call: TRBV2
cdr3_aa: CASRAPGGGGNQPQHF

clone_size: .
j_call: TRBJ2-7
v_call: TRBV18
cdr3_aa: CASSPVPAPSLYEQYF

clone_size: once
j_call: TRBJ2-5
v_call: TRBV6-5
cdr3_aa: CASSRGQGERETQYF

clone_size: .
j_call: TRBJ1-5
v_call: TRBV5-8
cdr3_aa: CASSLGSVPGVDQPQHF